This T cell receptor (beta chain) is from a study of T cell responses to AZD1222 COVID-19 vaccine. Study-level findings and limits: A mostly white British donor set with more females was recruited, and clonal diversity was possibly underestimated. Reports say nearly half of spike-specific TCRs go after unmutated variant regions. Rises in breadth and depth of Spike-specific TCRs came after two AZD1222 doses.

Researchers grouped second doses given at about 4 or about 12 weeks into one pool. Turning to this clone: As yet, its antigen is unknown.

Repertoires were generated with immunoSEQ multiplex PCR, while TCRdb's copy carries only in-frame clones and drops some. Seen here are roughly 120,000 clones, around nine tenths observed once, and the top ten hold 2% to 2.5%. V shed 1 base and J shed 4 bases, with 3 bases lying between them. This CDR3 region has 12 residues. The V gene is TRBV12-3 or TRBV12-4, the J gene TRBJ2-3; no reliable D call. Material: peripheral blood, obtained 28 days after the second AZD1222 dose. The source of this sequence is an adult who received the AZD1222 COVID-19 vaccine. CDR3 region: CASSLGADTQYF. CDR3 DNA: TGTGCCAGCAGTTTAGGGGCAGATACGCAGTATTTT.